The present entry profiles one T cell receptor beta chain with its context. Antigen: not known. The data originate from a study of beta chain features in type 1 diabetes. Study outcomes and limitations: Naive, central memory and regulatory TCRB repertoires appeared more similar among patients than healthy donors. The study found moderately but significantly shorter TCRB CDR3s in all four CD4+ subsets of Type 1 diabetes patients.

Between the trimmed V and J ends, which lost 5 bases and 3 bases, there was a span of 11 bases. The CDR3 is made up of 13 amino acids. CDR1 and CDR2 from the germline V gene are SGHTA and FQGNSA. The entirety of the isolated RNA underwent reverse transcription, so expressed TCRB transcripts were sequenced. Method: immunoSEQ multiplex PCR; TCRdb's copy keeps in-frame clones and lacks some. The table lists roughly 150,000 clones, approximately 8.7% of them singletons. Staining for CD45RO/CCR7/CD25/CD127/CD95/CD27 allowed sorting of CD4+ naive, central memory, regulatory and stem cell-like memory cells.

The specimen was central memory CD4+ T cells from blood. The rearrangement joins TRBV7-2 to TRBJ2-7; D gene unclear. The clonotype originates from a woman aged 30 to 39 with type 1 diabetes. The CDR3 loop reads CASSLQRDYEQYF. CDR3 nucleotide sequence: TGTGCCAGCAGCCTCCAGCGCGACTACGAGCAGTACTTC.